This T cell receptor beta chain comes out of a study of cytomegalovirus exposure and HLA in healthy donors. The PCR used 60 Vbeta and 13 Jbeta primers. Produced via immunoSEQ multiplex PCR; TCRdb's table is partial and in-frame only. In the table there are around 67,000 clones, approximately 58% of which are singletons. Source material: PBMCs. This receptor was taken from a woman aged 45-65 years in good health and CMV-seronegative.

The CDR3 bases are TGCGCCAGCAGCTTATTTAACATGAACACTGAAGCTTTCTTT. Its translation is CASSLFNMNTEAFF. V and J are TRBV5-1 and TRBJ1-1, with D uncertain. There are 14 residues in the CDR3. V lost 2 bases and J 0 bases, leaving 8 bases between the germline ends. Germline V gives CDR1 SGHRS, CDR2 YFSETQ.